This section outlines one T cell receptor beta chain sequence together with its context. Antigen specificity is unknown. Only in-frame clones appear in the TCRdb table, and some are missing; sequencing was by immunoSEQ multiplex PCR. The sample contains some 110,000 clones, roughly 93% of which appear only once. This entry comes from a study of T cell responses to AZD1222 COVID-19 vaccine. Study background: Second doses that came at about 4 or about 12 weeks were put together.

Study results and limitations: Of spike-specific TCRs, nearly half reportedly target regions left unmutated in variants. Among vaccine-associated CD4 TCRs, coverage spanned spike, with dominance at 160-218 and 743-854.

This CDR3 spans 20 amino acids. Germline CDR1 SGHVS, CDR2 FQNEAQ. Trimming cost V 8 bases and J 1 base; bases outside gene matches: 22. The TCR sequence derives from an adult in good health. The chain employs TRBV7-8 and TRBJ1-5, with 8 bases lining up with TRBD1. Sequenced here: peripheral blood, sampled on day 0 of AZD1222 vaccination. CDR3 DNA sequence: TGTGCCAGCGGAAAGGAGTTGGGGACGACAGGGGTTCGAAGCAATCAGCCCCAGCATTTT. Its translation is CASGKELGTTGVRSNQPQHF.